This T cell receptor beta chain was observed in a study of blood T cell repertoires in COVID-19. This CDR3 contains 15 residues. Germline CDR1 and CDR2: MNHEY and SVGEGT. V trimming: 6 bases; J trimming: 5 bases; junction bases outside the gene matches: 8. As processed by the authors: Reference gene primer amplification yielded estimated nucleated cell counts. The assay was immunoSEQ multiplex PCR, and TCRdb's table has in-frame clones only and misses some. That table is the source of V, J and clone size, and D and trimming were worked out from the DNA. Of 110,000 to 150,000 clones in the sample, roughly 85% were seen once.

This receptor was taken from a man aged 60 to 75 with acute or convalescent COVID-19. Sequences were obtained from peripheral blood. The gene calls are TRBV6-2 or TRBV6-3 and TRBJ1-5, with TRBD1 matching 9 bases. The CDR3: CASSPGTGTYQPQHF. DNA for the CDR3: TGTGCCAGCAGCCCCGGGACAGGGACCTATCAGCCCCAGCATTTT.